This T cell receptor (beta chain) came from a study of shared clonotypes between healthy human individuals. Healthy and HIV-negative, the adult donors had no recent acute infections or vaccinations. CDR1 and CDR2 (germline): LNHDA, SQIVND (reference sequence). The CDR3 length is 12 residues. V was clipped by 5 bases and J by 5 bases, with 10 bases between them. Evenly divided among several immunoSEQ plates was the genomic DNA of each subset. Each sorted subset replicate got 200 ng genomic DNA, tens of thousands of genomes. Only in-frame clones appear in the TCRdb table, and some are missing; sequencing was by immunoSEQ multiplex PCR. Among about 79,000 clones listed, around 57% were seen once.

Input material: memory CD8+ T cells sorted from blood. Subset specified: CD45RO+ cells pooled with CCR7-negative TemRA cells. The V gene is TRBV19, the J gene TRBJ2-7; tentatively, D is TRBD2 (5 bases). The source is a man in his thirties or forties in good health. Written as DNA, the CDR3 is TGTGCCAGTAGTTCAGGACTCAACGAGCAGTACTTC. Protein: CASSSGLNEQYF.